This is a list of T cell receptor beta chains from one sample in a study of blood T cell repertoires in COVID-19. Assay: immunoSEQ multiplex PCR; the TCRdb copy retains only in-frame clones and omits some. The sample contains roughly 110,000 clones, over 55% of which appear only once. Sequencing was carried out using peripheral blood. The receptors were gathered from a human donor with acute or convalescent COVID-19. The donor label of this sample is uncertain. Each CDR3 is given with its conserved first and last residue. The order of the fields is clone size, D gene, J gene, V gene, CDR3 DNA, CDR3 protein. A D gene is named only where the DNA matches it firmly. Where a row states a size, it is once, few, many or the class of an expanded clone; other rows omit it.

. | TRBD1 | TRBJ1-4 | TRBV5-1 | TGCGCCAGCAGCTCGGGACAGAGCCTGGGAGAAAAACTGTTTTTT | CASSSGQSLGEKLFF
. | TRBD2 | TRBJ2-1 | TRBV7-9 | TGTGCCAGCAGCTCGGAGCGGGGGGGCCGTGAGCAGTTCTTC | CASSSERGGREQFF
. | TRBD1 | TRBJ2-1 | TRBV30 | TGTGCCTGGGACGGGGACAGGGGGATAAATGAGCAGTTCTTC | CAWDGDRGINEQFF
. | TRBD1 | TRBJ2-4 | TRBV13 | TGTGCCAGCAGCTCTCGACAGGGTATGACCAAAAACATTCAGTACTTC | CASSSRQGMTKNIQYF
. | TRBD2 | TRBJ2-3 | TRBV6-1 | TGTGCCAGCAGTGAAGCGCTTCGGGGCGGGGGGTACGCAGATACGCAGTATTTT | CASSEALRGGGYADTQYF
once | TRBD1 | TRBJ1-2 | TRBV4-1 | TGCGCCAGCAGCCCCGGCGGACAGGGCGGCTATGGCTACACCTTC | CASSPGGQGGYGYTF
. | TRBD1 | TRBJ1-2 | TRBV9 | TGTGCCAGCAGCCCGATGGGACAGGGAGAATATGGCTACACCTTC | CASSPMGQGEYGYTF
. | TRBD1 | TRBJ1-1 | TRBV15 | TGTGCCACCGCACGGGACAGGGGGTTTAGGGACACTGAAGCTTTCTTT | CATARDRGFRDTEAFF
. | . | TRBJ2-7 | TRBV29-1 | TGCAGCGGCGGGACGGTCCACGAGCAGTACTTC | CSGGTVHEQYF
. | . | TRBJ1-2 | TRBV5-8 | TGTGCCAGCAGCTTCCGGGACTATGGCTACACCTTC | CASSFRDYGYTF
. | TRBD1 | TRBJ1-4 | TRBV5-5 | TGTGCCAGCAGCTCACCCGGGACAGGGGTTGAAAAACTGTTTTTT | CASSSPGTGVEKLFF
few | . | TRBJ1-3 | TRBV12-5 | TGTGCTAGTGGTTCCGTGAGGGCTGGAAACACCATATATTTT | CASGSVRAGNTIYF
. | TRBD2 | TRBJ2-4 | TRBV2 | TGTGCCAGCAGTGAAGGGGAGGGTCGGGCCAAAAACATTCAGTACTTC | CASSEGEGRAKNIQYF
. | . | TRBJ1-6 | TRBV2 | TGTGCCAGCACCATTCAGTACTCACCCCTCCACTTT | CASTIQYSPLHF
. | TRBD1 | TRBJ1-5 | TRBV2 | TGTGCCAGCAGGGACAGGGATAGCAATCAGCCCCAGCATTTT | CASRDRDSNQPQHF
. | TRBD1 | TRBJ2-2 | TRBV9 | TGTGCCAGCAGCGCAGGACAGGGGGCGATCAACACCGGGGAGCTGTTTTTT | CASSAGQGAINTGELFF
. | . | TRBJ1-5 | TRBV25-1 | TGTGCCAGCAGACTCGATAAAAGAGGCAATCAGCCCCAGCATTTT | CASRLDKRGNQPQHF
few | TRBD1 | TRBJ1-2 | TRBV11-2 | TGTGCCACTAGGAAAACAGGGGATTATGGCTACACCTTC | CATRKTGDYGYTF
few | TRBD2 | TRBJ2-1 | TRBV7-8 | TGTGCCAGCAGCTTAAAGGTCCGCGGGGGGGGCAATGAGCAGTTCTTC | CASSLKVRGGGNEQFF
few | . | TRBJ1-4 | TRBV5-1 | TGCGCCAGCAGCCCCGGTCGGGGTACTAATGAAAAACTGTTTTTT | CASSPGRGTNEKLFF
few | TRBD2 | TRBJ2-1 | TRBV5-1 | TGCGCCAGCAGTACAGGACTAGCGGGGGGGCGAATTAGCTCCTACAATGAGCAGTTCTTC | CASSTGLAGGRISSYNEQFF
. | TRBD1 | TRBJ1-1 | TRBV28 | TGTGCCAGCAGCTTCTGGGACAGGAACACTGAAGCTTTCTTT | CASSFWDRNTEAFF
. | TRBD1 | TRBJ1-3 | TRBV14 | TGTGCCAGCAGCCAGGACAGGGAGCCTGGAAACACCATATATTTT | CASSQDREPGNTIYF
. | TRBD2 | TRBJ2-1 | TRBV14 | TGTGCCAGCAGCTCGGGACTAGCGGGGGTCGATGAGCAGTTCTTC | CASSSGLAGVDEQFF